The 28 T cell receptor beta chains reported below all come from one sample, sequenced in a study of cytomegalovirus exposure and HLA in healthy donors. The PCR ran on 60 Vbeta and 13 Jbeta primers. TCRdb's table, derived via immunoSEQ multiplex PCR, lists solely in-frame clones and lacks some. This sample carries 200,000 or so clones, less than 85% of them seen once, and the ten largest clones take 0.55% to 0.75%. Sequencing was carried out using PBMCs. Receptors originate from a man younger than 35 in good health and CMV-seronegative.

The rearrangement links TRBV30 to TRBJ2-6; D is uncertain. The CDR3 sequence is 13 residues long. V lost 0 bases to trimming and J lost 4 bases, with 4 bases between them. CDR1 is GTSNPN and CDR2 is SVGIG in the germline V gene (reference sequence). CDR3 coding DNA: TGTGCCTGGAGTGTACGGGGGGCCAACGTCCTGACTTTC. Its translation is CAWSVRGANVLTF.

This clone was recorded once. This rearrangement joins TRBV5-1 to TRBJ1-2, with 8 bases matching TRBD1. V lost 8 bases and J lost 4; bases outside the gene matches: 4. CDR1 is SGHRS, CDR2 YFSETQ, per germline. This CDR3 has 12 residues. The DNA for the CDR3 is TGCGCCAGTCAGGGGGCCGGCTATGGCTACACCTTC. Protein sequence: CASQGAGYGYTF.

This chain links TRBV18 with TRBJ1-2; D remains unclear. CDR1 is KGHSH, CDR2 LQKENI, per germline. V lost 3 bases to trimming and J lost 4 bases, with 12 bases between them. This CDR3 has 14 residues. Written as DNA, the CDR3 is TGTGCCAGCTCACCTACGGAACAGTTCTATGGCTACACCTTC. This translates into CASSPTEQFYGYTF.

In nucleotides, the CDR3 is TGTGCCAGCAGCCCCAGGGGGCGGGACACTGAAGCTTTCTTT. Translating gives CASSPRGRDTEAFF. The chain couples TRBV5-4 to TRBJ1-1; 8 bases match TRBD1. The CDR3 sequence is 14 residues long. V shed 4 bases, J shed 3 bases, and the junction held 5 bases outside the gene matches. Germline CDR1 SGHNT, CDR2 YYREEE (reference sequence).

The chain combines TRBV5-4 with TRBJ2-5; 10 nucleotides align to TRBD1. Germline V gene data show CDR1 as SGHNT and CDR2 as YYREEE (reference sequence). Trimming removed 4 bases from V and 7 bases from J; junction bases left unmatched: 10. This CDR3 has 15 amino acids. The CDR3 sequence is CASSLEDRGIGTQYF. CDR3 sequence (DNA): TGTGCCAGCAGCCTCGAGGACAGGGGGATTGGGACCCAGTACTTC.

The rearrangement uses TRBV19 and TRBJ1-2; 8 nucleotides match TRBD1. Germline V CDR1 and CDR2: LNHDA, SQIVND (reference sequence). There are 14 residues in the CDR3. V gave up 5 bases and J gave up 7 bases; unmatched junction bases: 9. The CDR3 coding sequence is TGTGCCAGTAGTCTCTCCGGACAGGGAGGTGGCTACACCTTC. It yields the protein CASSLSGQGGGYTF.

The V and J genes are TRBV6-5 and TRBJ1-1; D is unclear. CDR1 MNHEY and CDR2 SVGAGI come from the germline V gene. Trimming took 7 bases from V and 6 from J, leaving 15 bases between them. This CDR3 region has 13 residues. The CDR3 sequence: CASTSREEAEAFF. The CDR3 nucleotides read TGTGCCAGCACCTCCCGAGAAGAGGCTGAAGCTTTCTTT.

The chain uses TRBV19 and TRBJ2-7; the match to TRBD1 covers 8 bases. CDR1 and CDR2 from the germline V gene are LNHDA and SQIVND (reference sequence). The V and J ends lost 4 bases and 7 bases, in that order; junction bases with no gene match: 12. The length of the CDR3 is 15 residues. CDR3 bases: TGTGCCAGTAGTACCCGTGGTCAGGGGGCGAGTGAGCAGTACTTC. This sequence encodes CASSTRGQGASEQYF.

The chain has TRBV27 and TRBJ1-4; 8 positions match TRBD1. The CDR3 spans 15 residues. Trimming at V came to 6 bases and at J to 8 bases, leaving 11 bases not matched to a gene. Per germline, CDR1 MNHEY and CDR2 SMNVEV (reference sequence). For the CDR3, the DNA is TGTGCCAGCAGCCCAGGGGGCTTATTTCGAGAAAAACTGTTTTTT. Translated, it gives CASSPGGLFREKLFF.

This clone was detected a few times. The V and J genes are TRBV19 and TRBJ2-4; perhaps TRBD1 as D (5 bases). The V and J ends lost 6 bases and 6 bases respectively, with 6 bases between them. The CDR3 covers 11 residues. The V gene's germline CDR1 is LNHDA and CDR2 SQIVND (reference sequence). CDR3 amino acids: CASRQANIQYF. In DNA form, the CDR3 reads TGTGCCAGTAGACAGGCAAACATTCAGTACTTC.

The V call is TRBV2, the J call TRBJ2-2; TRBD2 aligns across 10 bases. V dropped 11 bases and J dropped 3; count of bases not matched to a gene: 21. The length of the CDR3 is 19 residues. Germline V CDR1 and CDR2: SNHLY, FYNNEI. The CDR3 region has the DNA TGTGCCGTCTCCCTGGGAGGGAAAGCGGGAGGGTCAGACACCGGGGAGCTGTTTTTT. Amino acid sequence: CAVSLGGKAGGSDTGELFF.

J is TRBJ1-3 and V is TRBV25-1; possibly TRBD1 for D (5 bases). The CDR3 is 14 residues long. V was clipped by 3 bases and J by 8 bases, with 14 bases between them. Germline V lookup: CDR1 MGHDK, CDR2 SYGVNS. The DNA for the CDR3 is TGTGCCAGCAGTGACCCAGGGAATGAGGACACCATATATTTT. This codes for CASSDPGNEDTIYF.

The chain uses TRBV27 and TRBJ2-5; D may be TRBD1 (5 bases). The assigned J gene may be wrong: the sequence end matches TRBJ2-7 better. Germline V lookup: CDR1 MNHEY, CDR2 SMNVEV (reference sequence). This CDR3 is built from 14 residues. CDR3 amino acids: CASSLGRYSYEQYF. CDR3 DNA: TGTGCCAGCAGTTTGGGGCGGTACTCCTACGAGCAGTACTTC.

The V call is TRBV5-4, the J call TRBJ2-7; TRBD2 aligns across 9 bases. The CDR3 is 16 residues long. Trimming cost V 0 bases and J 4 bases; bases outside gene matches: 8. From germline, CDR1 is SGHNT and CDR2 YYREEE (reference sequence). The CDR3 DNA reads TGTGCCAGCAGCTTGGAACGGACTAGCGATATTTACGAGCAGTACTTC. It encodes CASSLERTSDIYEQYF.

This clone has only one observation. The chain is built from TRBV7-9 and TRBJ1-3, with a possible D match to TRBD1 (5 bases). V gave up 5 bases and J gave up 2 bases, with 13 bases separating them. CDR1 SEHNR and CDR2 FQNEAQ come from the germline V gene (reference sequence). The CDR3 has 15 amino acids. The CDR3 spells CASSARGGAGNTIYF. The CDR3, as DNA: TGTGCCAGCAGCGCCCGGGGCGGGGCTGGAAACACCATATATTTT.

Only a few counts were recorded for this clone. The rearrangement uses TRBV6-5 and TRBJ2-7, with 7 bases lining up with TRBD2. The CDR3 has 15 residues. Germline CDR1 MNHEY, CDR2 SVGAGI. The V and J ends lost 5 bases and 4 bases, in that order; junction bases with no gene match: 11. This CDR3 is CASSAEPGTTYEQYF. CDR3 in DNA: TGTGCCAGCAGTGCCGAACCGGGGACTACTTACGAGCAGTACTTC.

The chain is built from TRBV5-4 and TRBJ2-5; the match to TRBD1 covers 7 bases. CDR1 SGHNT and CDR2 YYREEE come from the germline V gene (reference sequence). The ends lost 1 base at V and 2 bases at J; junction bases unmatched: 2. There are 14 residues in the CDR3. CDR3 amino acids: CASSLKGQQETQYF. The CDR3 DNA follows: TGTGCCAGCAGCTTGAAGGGACAGCAAGAGACCCAGTACTTC.

The chain recombines TRBV10-3 with TRBJ2-7, with 8 positions matching TRBD2. With V trimmed by 8 bases and J by 4 bases, 4 bases remained unmatched. CDR1 and CDR2 from the germline V gene are ENHRY and SYGVKD. This CDR3 contains 12 residues. The CDR3 protein is CAIAGGDYEQYF. CDR3 DNA: TGTGCCATCGCGGGGGGAGATTACGAGCAGTACTTC.

V and J are TRBV6-1 and TRBJ2-1, with 7 bases lining up with TRBD2. Trimming took 6 bases from V and 7 from J; bases not matched to a gene: 3. The CDR3 is 12 amino acids. CDR1 is MNHNS, CDR2 SASEGT, per germline. Written as DNA, the CDR3 is TGTGCCAGCAGGGGAGGGTGGAATGAGCAGTTCTTC. This sequence encodes CASRGGWNEQFF.

The V gene is TRBV2, the J gene TRBJ1-2; tentatively, D is TRBD1 (6 bases). CDR1 is SNHLY, CDR2 FYNNEI, per germline. CDR3 size: 15 residues. Trimming took off 6 bases at V and 4 bases at J, with 18 bases between the two ends. The CDR3 region has the DNA TGTGCCAGCAGCCAGGTGCAGGGGCAGGGCTATGGCTACACCTTC. This codes for CASSQVQGQGYGYTF.

The V call is TRBV5-1, the J call TRBJ2-7, with D possibly matching TRBD2 (5 bases). The CDR3 runs 16 residues. Looked up from germline, CDR1 is SGHRS and CDR2 is YFSETQ. V was cut by 5 bases and J by 0 bases, with 18 bases left in between. The CDR3 coding sequence is TGCGCCAGCAGTTCTAGCCCGCTTGGGAGCTCCTACGAGCAGTACTTC. Amino acid sequence: CASSSSPLGSSYEQYF.

The CDR3 DNA reads as TGTGCCAGCAGCTCCCGGTCGGGACAGGGATCCCAGGGGCAGTTCTTC. Protein: CASSSRSGQGSQGQFF. This rearrangement joins TRBV9 to TRBJ2-1; 9 bases line up with TRBD1. V gave up 4 bases and J gave up 12 bases; unmatched junction bases: 17. This CDR3 spans 16 amino acids. From germline, CDR1 is SGDLS and CDR2 YYNGEE.

The genes are TRBV14 and TRBJ2-5; 12 bases map to TRBD2. With V trimmed by 3 bases and J by 5 bases, 4 bases remained unmatched. The CDR3 has 15 residues. The germline V gene encodes CDR1 SGHDN and CDR2 FVKESK. The CDR3 DNA reads TGTGCCAGCAGCCAGGCTAGCGGGAGGGCCGAGACCCAGTACTTC. This gives the protein CASSQASGRAETQYF.

The table lists this clone with a count of one. V and J are TRBV19 and TRBJ2-1; TRBD2 is a possible D gene (6 bases). With 0 bases removed from V and 3 bases from J, the gap between germline ends came to 9 bases. Per germline, CDR1 LNHDA and CDR2 SQIVND (reference sequence). The CDR3 sequence is 15 residues long. The CDR3 loop reads CASSIDGGNYNEQFF. Written as DNA, the CDR3 is TGTGCCAGTAGTATAGATGGCGGGAACTACAATGAGCAGTTCTTC.

This clone occurred once. The chain couples TRBV28 to TRBJ1-2; TRBD1 matches 9 bases. This CDR3 comprises 16 residues. V trimming: 5 bases; J trimming: 8 bases; junction bases outside the gene matches: 15. Germline V gives CDR1 MDHEN, CDR2 SYDVKM. The CDR3 DNA reads TGTGCCAGCAGTCCATCAACCTGGGACAGGGAGCACGGCTACACCTTC. It is translated as CASSPSTWDREHGYTF.

This clone appeared once. J is TRBJ2-5 and V is TRBV10-3; 9 nucleotides match TRBD2. CDR3 length equals 16 residues. Looked up from germline, CDR1 is ENHRY and CDR2 is SYGVKD. The V segment lost 4 bases and the J segment 5 bases; nucleotides outside the gene matches: 11. CDR3 sequence (DNA): TGTGCCATCAGTGGTCATTCTCTAGCGGGGCGGGAGACCCAGTACTTC. The encoded protein is CAISGHSLAGRETQYF.

Only a few counts were recorded for this clone. The CDR3: CASSFRDRGFYGYTF. The CDR3 DNA is TGTGCCAGCAGCTTCCGGGACAGGGGATTCTATGGCTACACCTTC. The chain employs TRBV7-8 and TRBJ1-2; 10 bases map to TRBD1. Trimming removed 3 bases from V and 4 bases from J; junction bases left unmatched: 5. The CDR3 runs to 15 residues. Germline values: CDR1 SGHVS, CDR2 FQNEAQ.

This chain joins TRBV5-1 and TRBJ1-1; D ambiguous. CDR1 is SGHRS, CDR2 YFSETQ, per germline. Trimming took 4 bases from V and 2 from J, leaving 9 bases between them. The CDR3 runs to 13 residues. The CDR3 here is CASSPGLNTEAFF. As DNA, the CDR3 is TGCGCCAGCAGCCCCGGACTTAACACTGAAGCTTTCTTT. Supplemented by reference TRBV5-1 and TRBJ1-1, the full variable domain reads KAGVTQTPRYLIKTRGQQVTLSCSPISGHRSVSWYQQTPGQGLQFLFEYFSETQRNKGNFPGRFSGRQFSNSRSEMNVSTLELGDSALYLCASSPGLNTEAFFGQGTRLTVV.